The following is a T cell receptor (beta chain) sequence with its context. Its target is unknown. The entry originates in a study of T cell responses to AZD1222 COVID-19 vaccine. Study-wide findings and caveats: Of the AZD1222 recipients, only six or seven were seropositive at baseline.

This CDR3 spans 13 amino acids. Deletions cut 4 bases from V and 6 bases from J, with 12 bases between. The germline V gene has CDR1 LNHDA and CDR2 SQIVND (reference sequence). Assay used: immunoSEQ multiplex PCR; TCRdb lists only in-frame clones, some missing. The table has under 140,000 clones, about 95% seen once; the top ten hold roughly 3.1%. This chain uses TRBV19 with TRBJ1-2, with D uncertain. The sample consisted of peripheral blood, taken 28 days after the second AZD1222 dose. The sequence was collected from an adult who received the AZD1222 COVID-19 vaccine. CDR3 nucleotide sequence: TGTGCCAGTAGTACTTCTGGGCAAGATGGCTACACCTTC. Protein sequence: CASSTSGQDGYTF.